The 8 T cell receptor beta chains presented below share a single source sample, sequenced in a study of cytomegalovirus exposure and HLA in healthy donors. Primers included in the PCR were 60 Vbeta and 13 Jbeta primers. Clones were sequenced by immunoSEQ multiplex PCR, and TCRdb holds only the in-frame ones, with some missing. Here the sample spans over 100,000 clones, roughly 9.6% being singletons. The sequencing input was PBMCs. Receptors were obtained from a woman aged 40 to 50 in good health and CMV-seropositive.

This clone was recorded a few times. The CDR3 DNA follows: TGCGCCAGCAGCTTGTATGCGGGGGAGGCAGAGACCCAGTACTTC. It is translated as CASSLYAGEAETQYF. The chain is built from TRBV5-1 and TRBJ2-5; 7 bases are shared with TRBD2. CDR1 is SGHRS and CDR2 is YFSETQ in the germline V gene. With V trimmed by 1 base and J by 4 bases, 7 bases remained unmatched. CDR3 length: 15 residues.

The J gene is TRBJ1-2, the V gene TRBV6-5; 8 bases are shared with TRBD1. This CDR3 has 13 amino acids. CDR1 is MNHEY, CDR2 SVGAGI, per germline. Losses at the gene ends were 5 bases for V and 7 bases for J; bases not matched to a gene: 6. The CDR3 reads CASSPQGVLGYTF. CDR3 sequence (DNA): TGTGCCAGCAGTCCACAGGGGGTCCTTGGCTACACCTTC.

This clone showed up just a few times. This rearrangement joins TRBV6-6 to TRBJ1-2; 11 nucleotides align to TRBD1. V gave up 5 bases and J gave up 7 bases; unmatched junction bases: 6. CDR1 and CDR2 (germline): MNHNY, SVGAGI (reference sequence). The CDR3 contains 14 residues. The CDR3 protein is CASSRDRGSSGYTF. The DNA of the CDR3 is TGTGCCAGCAGTCGGGACAGGGGGTCCTCTGGCTACACCTTC.

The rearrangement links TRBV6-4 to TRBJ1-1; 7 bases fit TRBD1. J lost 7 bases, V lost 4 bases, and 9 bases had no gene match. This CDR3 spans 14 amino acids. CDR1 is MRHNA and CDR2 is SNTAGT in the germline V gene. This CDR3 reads CASSATGTALEAFF. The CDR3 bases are TGTGCCAGCAGTGCCACCGGGACAGCTCTTGAAGCTTTCTTT.

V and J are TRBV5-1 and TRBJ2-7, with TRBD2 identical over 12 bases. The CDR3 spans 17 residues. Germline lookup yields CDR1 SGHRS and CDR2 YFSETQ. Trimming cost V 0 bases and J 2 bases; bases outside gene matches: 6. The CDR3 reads CASSLGASGGAPYEQYF. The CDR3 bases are TGCGCCAGCAGCTTGGGGGCTAGCGGGGGGGCCCCCTACGAGCAGTACTTC.

The CDR3 spells CASSVRGTGDSPLHF. CDR3 nucleotide sequence: TGTGCCAGCAGCGTACGTGGGACAGGGGACTCACCCCTCCACTTT. The chain combines TRBV9 with TRBJ1-6, with 10 bases lining up with TRBD1. Germline V gene lookup returns CDR1 SGDLS and CDR2 YYNGEE. The CDR3 loop spans 15 amino acids. The trim removed 1 base at V and 10 bases at J, leaving 5 bases unmatched.

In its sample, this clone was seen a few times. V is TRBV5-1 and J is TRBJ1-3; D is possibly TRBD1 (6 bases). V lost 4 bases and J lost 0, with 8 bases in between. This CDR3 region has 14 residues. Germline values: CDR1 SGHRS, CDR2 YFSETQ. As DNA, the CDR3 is TGCGCCAGCAGCACAGGGAGCTCTGGAAACACCATATATTTT. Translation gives CASSTGSSGNTIYF.

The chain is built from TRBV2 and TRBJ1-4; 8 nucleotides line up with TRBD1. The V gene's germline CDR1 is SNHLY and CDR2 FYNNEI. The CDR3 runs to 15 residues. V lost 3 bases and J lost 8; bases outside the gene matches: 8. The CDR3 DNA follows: TGTGCCAGCAGTGATACAGGGGGTATCGGAGAAAAACTGTTTTTT. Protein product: CASSDTGGIGEKLFF.